These 29 T cell receptor beta chains share one sample of origin, sequenced in a study of cytomegalovirus exposure and HLA in healthy donors. 60 Vbeta and 13 Jbeta primers were used in PCR. Libraries were prepared by immunoSEQ multiplex PCR; TCRdb keeps only in-frame clonotypes and omits some of them. Altogether some 270,000 clones are present, approximately 80% being singletons, with the ten largest covering approximately 0.3%. Sequencing was carried out using PBMCs. Receptor source: a girl aged 2 to 9 in good health and CMV-seronegative.

The rearrangement links TRBV4-1 to TRBJ2-3; 13 positions match TRBD2. Trimming took 4 bases from V and 4 from J; bases not matched to a gene: 11. The CDR3 has 18 residues. In germline, CDR1 is MGHRA, CDR2 YSYEKL. This chain's CDR3 is CASSRILAGGTWSDTQYF. CDR3 DNA: TGCGCCAGCAGCCGTATACTAGCGGGAGGGACTTGGTCAGATACGCAGTATTTT.

In DNA form, the CDR3 reads TGCAGCGTTGAGGTGACGGGACAGGGTTTCTACGAGCAGTACTTC. It is translated as CSVEVTGQGFYEQYF. V and J are TRBV29-1 and TRBJ2-7, with TRBD1 matching over 9 bases. Germline V lookup: CDR1 SQVTM, CDR2 ANQGSEA. The CDR3 length is 15 residues. V gave up 3 bases and J gave up 3 bases; unmatched junction bases: 9.

The chain has TRBV28 and TRBJ2-7; 9 nucleotides align to TRBD1. The CDR3 sequence is 15 residues long. The trim removed 1 base at V and 2 bases at J, leaving 3 bases unmatched. Germline CDR1 MDHEN, CDR2 SYDVKM. The chain's CDR3 is CASSLSGTGTYEQYF. The CDR3 DNA sequence: TGTGCCAGCAGTTTATCCGGGACAGGGACCTACGAGCAGTACTTC.

This clone came up a few times. V and J are TRBV5-1 and TRBJ2-5; tentative D call: TRBD2 (7 bases). This CDR3 spans 15 amino acids. The germline gives CDR1 SGHRS, CDR2 YFSETQ. V dropped 4 bases and J dropped 1 base, with 14 bases sitting between them. The CDR3 DNA reads TGCGCCAGCAGCCCCCGGGGGGCCGGCCAAGAGACCCAGTACTTC. It is translated as CASSPRGAGQETQYF.

The V call is TRBV5-1, the J call TRBJ1-1; 8 bases agree with TRBD1. The length of the CDR3 is 15 residues. Germline CDR1 and CDR2: SGHRS and YFSETQ. V shed 2 bases, J shed 4 bases, and the junction held 7 bases outside the gene matches. CDR3 DNA sequence: TGCGCCAGCAGCTTAAGAATCGGGACAGGCACTGAAGCTTTCTTT. Translating it yields CASSLRIGTGTEAFF.

This clone has only one observation. V and J are TRBV5-1 and TRBJ1-2, with D tentatively TRBD1 (6 bases). Germline-derived CDR1 and CDR2 are SGHRS and YFSETQ. Trimming pared 7 bases from V and 1 base from J, leaving 20 bases between. This CDR3 comprises 16 residues. The CDR3 nucleotides read TGCGCCAGCTCACCTGGGCCGTGGGGGCTTAACTATGGCTACACCTTC. It yields the protein CASSPGPWGLNYGYTF. Full variable domain (missing parts from reference TRBV5-1 and TRBJ1-2): KAGVTQTPRYLIKTRGQQVTLSCSPISGHRSVSWYQQTPGQGLQFLFEYFSETQRNKGNFPGRFSGRQFSNSRSEMNVSTLELGDSALYLCASSPGPWGLNYGYTFGSGTRLTVV.

This chain connects TRBV14 to TRBJ2-2; the D gene is possibly TRBD2 (5 bases). In germline, CDR1 is SGHDN, CDR2 FVKESK. V lost 5 bases and J 6 bases, leaving 10 bases between the germline ends. The CDR3 covers 13 residues. In DNA, the CDR3 is TGTGCCAGCAGCGACTATCTTGCCGGGGAGCTGTTTTTT. Encoded protein: CASSDYLAGELFF.

The chain links TRBV2 to TRBJ2-1; 8 bases are shared with TRBD2. Trimming took 10 bases from V and 4 from J; bases not matched to a gene: 3. The CDR3 consists of 12 residues. Germline values: CDR1 SNHLY, CDR2 FYNNEI. For the CDR3, the DNA is TGTGCCATCGGGGGGGGATACAATGAGCAGTTCTTC. The encoded protein is CAIGGGYNEQFF. The full variable domain, rest sourced from reference TRBV2 and TRBJ2-1, is EPEVTQTPSHQVTQMGQEVILRCVPISNHLYFYWYRQILGQKVEFLVSFYNNEISEKSEIFDDQFSVERPDGSNFTLKIRSTKLEDSAMYFCAIGGGYNEQFFGPGTRLTVL.

The gene calls are TRBV7-6 and TRBJ2-1; 9 nucleotides agree with TRBD2. CDR1 is SGHVS and CDR2 is FNYEAQ in the germline V gene. The V segment lost 5 bases and the J segment 9 bases; nucleotides outside the gene matches: 5. There are 13 residues in the CDR3. The CDR3 spells CASSRSGRGEQFF. The CDR3 bases are TGTGCCAGCAGCCGTAGCGGGAGAGGTGAGCAGTTCTTC.

This clone was picked up one time. The rearrangement links TRBV6-5 to TRBJ1-2; D is possibly TRBD1 (6 bases). Germline CDR1 and CDR2: MNHEY and SVGAGI. Trimming removed 0 bases from V and 2 bases from J, with 13 bases in between. This CDR3 has 16 amino acids. CDR3 sequence: CASSYSFRGINYGYTF. CDR3 sequence (DNA): TGTGCCAGCAGTTACTCGTTTAGGGGGATAAACTATGGCTACACCTTC.

Note on this clone: In the same sample, other DNA sequences code for this CDR3. The chain links TRBV9 to TRBJ2-5; 7 bases line up with TRBD2. The CDR3 spans 14 residues. Trimming at V came to 2 bases and at J to 3 bases, leaving 4 bases not matched to a gene. Germline loops: CDR1 SGDLS, CDR2 YYNGEE. CDR3 nucleotide sequence: TGTGCCAGCAGCGTGAGTGGGGGGGAAGAGACCCAGTACTTC. This translates into CASSVSGGEETQYF.

The gene calls are TRBV4-1 and TRBJ2-7, with TRBD2 as a possible D gene (5 bases). CDR1 and CDR2 from the germline V gene are MGHRA and YSYEKL. With 0 bases removed from V and 4 bases from J, the gap between germline ends came to 10 bases. This CDR3 is built from 14 residues. The CDR3 sequence: CASSQDLRGYEQYF. CDR3 coding DNA: TGCGCCAGCAGCCAAGATCTTCGGGGTTACGAGCAGTACTTC.

To note about this clone: Other DNA sequences in the same sample also yield this CDR3. CDR3 protein: CASSRGSSYEQYF. CDR3 DNA sequence: TGTGCCAGCAGTAGGGGGAGTTCCTACGAGCAGTACTTC. V and J are TRBV28 and TRBJ2-7, with a weak D call TRBD1 (6 bases). The CDR3 contains 13 residues. The ends were cut back, 5 bases at V and 1 base at J, with 9 bases in the middle. The germline V gene has CDR1 MDHEN and CDR2 SYDVKM. The whole variable domain, remainder taken from reference TRBV28 and TRBJ2-7, is DVKVTQSSRYLVKRTGEKVFLECVQDMDHENMFWYRQDPGLGLRLIYFSYDVKMKEKGDIPEGYSVSREKKERFSLILESASTNQTSMYLCASSRGSSYEQYFGPGTRLTVT.

This chain uses TRBV19 with TRBJ2-7; no firm D call. This CDR3 is 16 amino acids long. V lost 2 bases and J lost 2, with 16 bases in between. Germline V lookup: CDR1 LNHDA, CDR2 SQIVND (reference sequence). CDR3 in DNA: TGTGCCAGTAGTATATTGGGCTCCACCTCCCCCTACGAGCAGTACTTC. Protein sequence: CASSILGSTSPYEQYF.

The chain joins TRBV5-5 to TRBJ2-1; 7 bases are a match to TRBD2. CDR1 SGHKS and CDR2 YYEKEE come from the germline V gene (reference sequence). The CDR3 is 19 residues long. V lost 4 bases, J lost 2 bases, and 18 bases stayed unmatched. The CDR3 DNA sequence: TGTGCCAGCAGCCGCCCCGCGACCGGGACTACAAAAGCCTACAATGAGCAGTTCTTC. Residues: CASSRPATGTTKAYNEQFF.

The gene calls are TRBV7-3 and TRBJ2-1; TRBD1 aligns across 9 bases. V lost 5 bases to trimming and J lost 4 bases; unmatched junction nucleotides: 6. The CDR3 runs 15 residues. Germline loops: CDR1 SGHTA, CDR2 FQGTGA. CDR3 sequence: CASSLPGQGYNEQFF. CDR3 DNA: TGTGCCAGCAGCCTACCGGGACAGGGTTACAATGAGCAGTTCTTC. Full variable domain (rest looked up from reference TRBV7-3 and TRBJ2-1): GAGVSQTPSNKVTEKGKYVELRCDPISGHTALYWYRQSLGQGPEFLIYFQGTGAADDSGLPNDRFFAVRPEGSVSTLKIQRTERGDSAVYLCASSLPGQGYNEQFFGPGTRLTVL.

The rearrangement joins TRBV5-8 to TRBJ2-3, with TRBD1 matching over 8 bases. The CDR3 sequence is 14 residues long. CDR1 is SGHTS and CDR2 is YDEGEE in the germline V gene. V shed 4 bases and J 6 bases; nucleotides not matched to a gene: 7. The CDR3 nucleotides read TGTGCCAGCAGCCAACCGACAGGGGCTGATACGCAGTATTTT. This sequence encodes CASSQPTGADTQYF.

The V gene is TRBV9, the J gene TRBJ1-2; 7 nucleotides line up with TRBD1. Germline-derived CDR1 and CDR2 are SGDLS and YYNGEE. V was pared by 0 bases and J by 3 bases, with 2 bases of the junction left unmatched. The CDR3 loop spans 14 amino acids. Here the CDR3 reads CASSVEGGYYGYTF. The CDR3 DNA sequence: TGTGCCAGCAGCGTAGAAGGGGGCTACTATGGCTACACCTTC.

The rearrangement uses TRBV15 and TRBJ1-1, with 7 bases matching TRBD1. With V trimmed by 5 bases and J by 1 base, 13 bases remained unmatched. In germline, CDR1 is LNHNV, CDR2 YYDKDF (reference sequence). The CDR3 loop spans 17 amino acids. The CDR3 here is CATSGRKQGPRNTEAFF. The CDR3 DNA reads TGTGCCACCAGCGGGCGTAAACAGGGGCCCCGGAACACTGAAGCTTTCTTT.

On this clone itself: The same CDR3 is also encoded by other DNA sequences in this sample. The chain has TRBV28 and TRBJ1-2; D is possibly TRBD1 (5 bases). Germline loops: CDR1 MDHEN, CDR2 SYDVKM. The CDR3 consists of 14 residues. Deletions cut 5 bases from V and 3 bases from J, with 13 bases between. CDR3 nucleotides: TGTGCCAGCAGTCTAGGACAAGGGCACTATGGCTACACCTTC. Amino acid sequence: CASSLGQGHYGYTF.

This chain joins TRBV18 and TRBJ1-1; D gene uncertain. V gave up 5 bases and J gave up 2 bases, with 9 bases separating them. This CDR3 comprises 13 residues. In germline, CDR1 is KGHSH, CDR2 LQKENI. CDR3 protein: CASSTGENTEAFF. DNA of the CDR3: TGTGCCAGCTCAACCGGAGAAAACACTGAAGCTTTCTTT.

This rearrangement joins TRBV5-6 to TRBJ2-3; 12 bases line up with TRBD2. Germline V gene data show CDR1 as SGHDT and CDR2 as YYEEEE. V was pared by 2 bases and J by 5 bases, with 9 bases of the junction left unmatched. The CDR3 is made up of 17 amino acids. CDR3 amino acids: CASSFVGLAGQGDTQYF. As DNA, the CDR3 is TGTGCCAGCAGCTTCGTTGGACTAGCGGGGCAGGGAGATACGCAGTATTTT.

The gene calls are TRBV5-1 and TRBJ2-2, with TRBD1 matching 10 bases. The CDR3 consists of 17 residues. The V segment lost 5 bases and the J segment 3 bases; nucleotides outside the gene matches: 10. Per germline, CDR1 SGHRS and CDR2 YFSETQ. The CDR3 sequence: CASRSGDRGDDTGELFF. CDR3 coding DNA: TGCGCCAGCAGATCAGGGGACAGGGGTGACGACACCGGGGAGCTGTTTTTT.

The table lists this clone with a few counts. The chain links TRBV28 to TRBJ1-4; a weak D match, TRBD1 (5 bases). Germline V gene lookup returns CDR1 MDHEN and CDR2 SYDVKM. Between the trimmed V and J ends, which lost 0 bases and 5 bases, there was a span of 7 bases. This CDR3 contains 14 residues. The CDR3 bases are TGTGCCAGCAGTTTATGGGACAAAAATGAAAAACTGTTTTTT. This gives the protein CASSLWDKNEKLFF. Combining the CDR3 with reference TRBV28 and TRBJ1-4 gives the whole variable domain DVKVTQSSRYLVKRTGEKVFLECVQDMDHENMFWYRQDPGLGLRLIYFSYDVKMKEKGDIPEGYSVSREKKERFSLILESASTNQTSMYLCASSLWDKNEKLFFGSGTQLSVL.

In DNA, the CDR3 is TGTGCCAGCAGTGAAGGGACTAGCGGGGGAACCGAGGAGGGACGCACAGATACGCAGTATTTT. It is translated as CASSEGTSGGTEEGRTDTQYF. The chain carries TRBV2 and TRBJ2-3; 13 nucleotides agree with TRBD2. Germline-derived CDR1 and CDR2 are SNHLY and FYNNEI. The V gene end was trimmed by 1 base and the J gene end by 1 base; junction bases not matched to a gene: 14. There are 21 residues in the CDR3.

This chain links TRBV6-1 with TRBJ1-5; the D is unclear. The germline V gene encodes CDR1 MNHNS and CDR2 SASEGT. The CDR3 extends over 14 amino acids. With 2 bases removed from V and 0 bases from J, the gap between germline ends came to 5 bases. CDR3 residues: CASSEIYSNQPQHF. In DNA form, the CDR3 reads TGTGCCAGCAGTGAAATATATAGCAATCAGCCCCAGCATTTT.

This clone came up once. The CDR3 is CASSLERLAGGPSEQFF. The CDR3 DNA reads TGTGCCAGCAGCTTAGAGAGACTAGCGGGAGGGCCATCGGAGCAGTTCTTC. The chain carries TRBV7-9 and TRBJ2-1; TRBD2 matches 14 bases. The germline gives CDR1 SEHNR, CDR2 FQNEAQ (reference sequence). V shed 1 base and J 10 bases; nucleotides not matched to a gene: 9. There are 17 residues in the CDR3.

V usage is TRBV9 and J usage is TRBJ2-7; 9 positions match TRBD1. Per germline, CDR1 SGDLS and CDR2 YYNGEE. Trimming took 0 bases from V and 5 from J; bases not matched to a gene: 3. CDR3 length: 14 amino acids. In DNA, the CDR3 is TGTGCCAGCAGCGTAGGGGACAGGGTCCACGAGCAGTACTTC. Residues: CASSVGDRVHEQYF.

This chain connects TRBV27 to TRBJ2-1; 12 nucleotides line up with TRBD2. The CDR3 extends over 16 amino acids. The V and J ends lost 5 bases and 4 bases, in that order; junction bases with no gene match: 6. Germline CDR1 and CDR2: MNHEY and SMNVEV (reference sequence). CDR3 nucleotide sequence: TGTGCCAGCAGTCCGTTACTAGCGGGAGGATACAATGAGCAGTTCTTC. Protein sequence: CASSPLLAGGYNEQFF.